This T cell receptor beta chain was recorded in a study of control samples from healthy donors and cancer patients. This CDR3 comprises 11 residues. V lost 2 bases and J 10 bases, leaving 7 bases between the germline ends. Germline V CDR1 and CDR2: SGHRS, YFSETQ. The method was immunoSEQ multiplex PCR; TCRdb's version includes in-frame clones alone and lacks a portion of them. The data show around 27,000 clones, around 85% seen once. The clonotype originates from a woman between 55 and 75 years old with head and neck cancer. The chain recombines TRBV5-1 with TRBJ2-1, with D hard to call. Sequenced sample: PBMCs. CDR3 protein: CASSLEKEQFF. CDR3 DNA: TGCGCCAGCAGCTTAGAGAAAGAGCAGTTCTTC.